The 15 T cell receptor beta chains presented below share a single source sample, sequenced in a study of OX40 agonist ivuxolimab in advanced cancers. Clones were read by immunoSEQ multiplex PCR, and TCRdb kept only the in-frame ones, dropping some. Among roughly 68,000 clones listed, around 87% were seen once. Sequencing was performed on CD4+ or CD8+ T cells sorted from blood, taken in a trial of the OX40 agonist ivuxolimab. The receptors originated from an adult with an advanced solid tumor such as melanoma, head and neck, liver or kidney cancer.

The V gene is TRBV10-3, the J gene TRBJ1-2, with TRBD1 matching over 8 bases. The CDR3 spans 15 residues. Germline lookup yields CDR1 ENHRY and CDR2 SYGVKD. V lost 10 bases to trimming and J lost 2 bases; unmatched junction nucleotides: 12. The CDR3 spells CATPARTGTNYGYTF. The CDR3 DNA reads TGTGCCACCCCTGCCCGGACAGGGACCAACTATGGCTACACCTTC.

The gene calls are TRBV7-9 and TRBJ2-1; perhaps D is TRBD1 or TRBD2 (5 bases each). Germline values: CDR1 SEHNR, CDR2 FQNEAQ (reference sequence). The CDR3 runs 18 residues. Between the trimmed V and J ends, which lost 5 bases and 2 bases, there was a span of 22 bases. CDR3 bases: TGTGCCAGCAGCCCCGTGGGGGTACGGAGCAGCACCTACAATGAGCAGTTCTTC. Translated: CASSPVGVRSSTYNEQFF.

The V and J genes are TRBV13 and TRBJ2-2; D call uncertain. This CDR3 region has 14 residues. In germline, CDR1 is PRHDT, CDR2 FYEKMQ (reference sequence). V lost 3 bases and J 5 bases, leaving 10 bases between the germline ends. In DNA, the CDR3 is TGTGCCAGCAGCTTCCGGACCCTAACCGGGGAGCTGTTTTTT. Translating gives CASSFRTLTGELFF. Full variable domain (missing parts from reference TRBV13 and TRBJ2-2): AAGVIQSPRHLIKEKRETATLKCYPIPRHDTVYWYQQGPGQDPQFLISFYEKMQSDKGSIPDRFSAQQFSDYHSELNMSSLELGDSALYFCASSFRTLTGELFFGEGSRLTVL.

As to this clone: The sample carries other DNA sequences with the same CDR3. The chain is built from TRBV7-3 and TRBJ2-1; D not resolved. Germline values: CDR1 SGHTA, CDR2 FQGTGA. This CDR3 has 13 amino acids. Trimming cost V 0 bases and J 5 bases, with 5 bases left between them. CDR3 residues: CASSLTPNNEQFF. The CDR3 region has the DNA TGTGCCAGCAGCTTAACACCCAACAATGAGCAGTTCTTC.

The rearrangement uses TRBV27 and TRBJ2-7, with a tentative D call TRBD2 (7 bases). Trimming removed 0 bases at V and 5 bases at J, with 11 bases between. The CDR3 has 14 amino acids. Germline V gene sequence: CDR1 MNHEY, CDR2 SMNVEV (reference sequence). DNA for the CDR3: TGTGCCAGCAGTTTATCCGCGGGGGCGCACGAGCAGTACTTC. This translates into CASSLSAGAHEQYF.

The chain recombines TRBV27 with TRBJ2-1; 7 nucleotides line up with TRBD2. After removal of 7 bases from V and 3 bases from J, the junction contained 9 bases not matched to a gene. CDR1 and CDR2 from the germline V gene are MNHEY and SMNVEV (reference sequence). The CDR3 has 15 residues. The CDR3, as DNA: TGTGCCAGCACCCCATCGACTAGCCGCTACAATGAGCAGTTCTTC. It encodes CASTPSTSRYNEQFF.

This clone has only one observation. The chain carries TRBV6-6 and TRBJ2-7; either TRBD1 or TRBD2 may fit D (6 bases each). The length of the CDR3 is 15 residues. The V gene lost 5 bases and the J gene lost 5 bases, with 19 bases spanning the gap. Germline loops: CDR1 MNHNY, CDR2 SVGAGI (reference sequence). The CDR3, as DNA: TGTGCCAGCAGTCCCCTTAGGGGGGTTGGGAACGAGCAGTACTTC. Translating gives CASSPLRGVGNEQYF.

The V call is TRBV29-1, the J call TRBJ2-3; possibly TRBD1 or TRBD2 for D (5 bases each). In germline, CDR1 is SQVTM, CDR2 ANQGSEA. The CDR3 is 14 residues long. The V end was cut by 6 bases, the J end by 6 bases, with 19 bases between. The CDR3 DNA sequence: TGCAGCGTGTGGGGGTTGGAGTTCTCGGATACGCAGTATTTT. This sequence encodes CSVWGLEFSDTQYF.

The chain couples TRBV5-1 to TRBJ1-1; the D gene is possibly TRBD1 (6 bases). The CDR3 has 14 residues. Looked up from germline, CDR1 is SGHRS and CDR2 is YFSETQ. Trimming cost V 2 bases and J 4 bases, with 12 bases left between them. The CDR3 loop reads CASSFSTGPTEAFF. The CDR3 DNA reads as TGCGCCAGCAGCTTCAGTACAGGGCCCACTGAAGCTTTCTTT.

The rearrangement links TRBV18 to TRBJ2-7, with a tentative D call TRBD2 (5 bases). Germline CDR1 KGHSH, CDR2 LQKENI. V was clipped by 1 base and J by 0 bases, with 7 bases between them. The CDR3 sequence is 14 residues long. CDR3 sequence reads: CASSPREYSYEQYF. Written as DNA, the CDR3 is TGTGCCAGCTCACCACGGGAGTACTCCTACGAGCAGTACTTC.

This chain uses TRBV16 with TRBJ2-7, with a possible D match to TRBD2 (5 bases). From germline, CDR1 is KGHSY and CDR2 FQNENV. CDR3 length: 14 amino acids. V was clipped by 2 bases and J by 1 base, with 9 bases between them. The CDR3 sequence: CASSQGSGSYEQYF. CDR3 nucleotide sequence: TGTGCCAGCAGCCAAGGGAGTGGGTCCTACGAGCAGTACTTC.

The gene calls are TRBV9 and TRBJ1-2; D gene uncertain. This CDR3 has 16 amino acids. Deletions cut 0 bases from V and 0 bases from J, with 12 bases between. Germline loops: CDR1 SGDLS, CDR2 YYNGEE. The DNA of the CDR3 is TGTGCCAGCAGCGTAGGGTCCGATCCTACTAACTATGGCTACACCTTC. Its translation is CASSVGSDPTNYGYTF. The variable domain in full, with the rest retrieved from reference TRBV9 and TRBJ1-2, is DSGVTQTPKHLITATGQRVTLRCSPRSGDLSVYWYQQSLDQGLQFLIQYYNGEERAKGNILERFSAQQFPDLHSELNLSSLELGDSALYFCASSVGSDPTNYGYTFGSGTRLTVV.

The CDR3 region is CASSLGQAGSYNEQFF. The DNA of the CDR3 is TGTGCCAGCAGTCTCGGACAGGCCGGCTCCTACAATGAGCAGTTCTTC. This rearrangement joins TRBV27 to TRBJ2-1; TRBD1 aligns across 7 bases. V was pared by 5 bases and J by 0 bases, with 7 bases of the junction left unmatched. The length of the CDR3 is 16 residues. CDR1 is MNHEY and CDR2 is SMNVEV in the germline V gene (reference sequence).

The J gene is TRBJ2-7, the V gene TRBV6-5, with 10 bases fitting TRBD1. This CDR3 is 15 amino acids long. V lost 7 bases to trimming and J lost 4 bases; unmatched junction nucleotides: 10. CDR1 is MNHEY, CDR2 SVGAGI, per germline. CDR3 sequence (DNA): TGTGCCAGCACCCCTTTTGGGACAGGGGTTTACGAGCAGTACTTC. As protein: CASTPFGTGVYEQYF.

The chain joins TRBV27 to TRBJ2-3, with 13 bases fitting TRBD2. The CDR3 is 19 amino acids. Per the germline V gene, CDR1 is MNHEY and CDR2 is SMNVEV (reference sequence). The junction had 15 bases not matched to a gene; V was cut back by 5 bases and J by 4 bases. CDR3 bases: TGTGCCAGCAGTGGAAGAAGGACTAGCGGGGGACCCGACGCAGATACGCAGTATTTT. It is translated as CASSGRRTSGGPDADTQYF.